This T cell receptor (beta chain) appears in the sequencing data of a study of post-analysis software for immune sequencing data. At the level of the study: The patients showed relapsing-remitting, secondary progressive and progressive-relapsing multiple sclerosis courses. Overall study results and limits: When compared against controls, multiple sclerosis patients showed significantly lower normalized Chao1 diversity. Roughly five TRBV segments, including TRBV5-6, TRBV5-1 and TRBV20-1, were more frequent in patients than controls.

Germline trimming cut 4 bases from V and 3 bases from J; bases unmatched to any gene: 6. The CDR3 is 15 amino acids. Germline CDR1 and CDR2: SGHTA and FQGNSA. Unique molecular identifiers were built into the TCR beta cDNA libraries. From the PCR reads, TCRdb called clonotypes with MiXCR, one entry per CDR3 protein. The sample has hundreds of thousands of distinct CDR3 sequences; about 27% are singletons. Turning to this clonotype: The target antigen is unknown.

The sample comprised blood. This TCR came from a girl aged 10-17 years with multiple sclerosis. J is TRBJ2-3 and V is TRBV7-2; 8 positions match TRBD1. CDR3 in DNA: TGTGCCAGCAGCTGGACAGGGTTGACGACAGATACGCAGTATTTT. Translation: CASSWTGLTTDTQYF.